These 18 T cell receptor beta chains came from one sample sequenced in a study of T cells after yellow fever vaccination. TCRdb re-called the 5' RACE reads through MiXCR, storing one row per CDR3 protein. The top ten clones hold around 16% of a sample with some 350,000 distinct CDR3 sequences, more than 5.5% of them seen once. Sequences were derived from PBMCs, sampled 5 days after the yellow fever booster vaccination. Source of these receptors: a man aged 25-45 years who received the YFV17D yellow fever vaccine.

This clonotype is classed as medium-sized. V gene TRBV27 combines with J gene TRBJ1-2; the match to TRBD1 covers 9 bases. Trimming took 5 bases from V and 7 from J; bases not matched to a gene: 2. The CDR3 spans 12 residues. Germline CDR1 is MNHEY and CDR2 is SMNVEV (reference sequence). CDR3 loop: CASSTGGFGYTF. The CDR3 nucleotides are TGTGCCAGCAGTACAGGGGGCTTTGGCTACACCTTC.

The table lists this clonotype with a few counts. The rearrangement uses TRBV5-1 and TRBJ2-5, with TRBD1 identical over 7 bases. Germline lookup yields CDR1 SGHRS and CDR2 YFSETQ. This CDR3 is built from 14 residues. V shed 0 bases, J shed 2 bases, and the junction held 1 base outside the gene matches. The CDR3 reads CASSLEGAQETQYF. Here the CDR3 DNA reads TGCGCCAGCAGCTTGGAGGGGGCTCAAGAGACCCAGTACTTC.

This clonotype has more than one count but fewer than ten. The chain employs TRBV4-3 and TRBJ2-5; tentatively, D is TRBD2 (7 bases). Trimming pared 3 bases from V and 5 bases from J, leaving 16 bases between. The V gene's germline CDR1 is LGHNA and CDR2 YSLEER. This CDR3 comprises 15 residues. The CDR3 DNA sequence: TGCGCCAGCAGCCACCGACCGGGGGGCGATGAGACCCAGTACTTC. Amino acid sequence: CASSHRPGGDETQYF.

This clonotype has a handful of counts. This chain joins TRBV21-1 and TRBJ2-5; the table's D gene call, TRBD2, was not cross checked with the DNA. TRBV21-1 is deemed a pseudogene. CDR3 length: 17 residues. The CDR3 spells CASSVTSGRAYQETQYF. In DNA form, the CDR3 reads TGTGCCAGCAGCGTTACTAGCGGGAGGGCCTACCAAGAGACCCAGTACTTC.

At least ten counts were recorded for this clonotype. The chain employs TRBV3-1 and TRBJ2-5; D is possibly TRBD2 (5 bases). V was shortened by 4 bases and J by 8 bases, with 14 bases between the two germline ends. CDR1 and CDR2 (germline): LGHDT, YNNKEL (reference sequence). The CDR3 covers 13 residues. CDR3 in amino acids: CASSLLDRDTQYF. In DNA, the CDR3 is TGTGCCAGCAGCCTTCTGGACCGGGATACCCAGTACTTC.

The genes are TRBV9 and TRBJ2-1, with TRBD2 identical over 11 bases. Germline loops: CDR1 SGDLS, CDR2 YYNGEE. With V trimmed by 6 bases and J by 5 bases, 1 base remained unmatched. CDR3 length: 13 amino acids. The CDR3 sequence: CASNSGRDNEQFF. In DNA form, the CDR3 reads TGTGCCAGCAATAGCGGGAGGGACAATGAGCAGTTCTTC.

V is TRBV13 and J is TRBJ2-2; D unclear. V lost 4 bases, J lost 2 bases, and 8 bases lay in between. Germline V gene data show CDR1 as PRHDT and CDR2 as FYEKMQ (reference sequence). This CDR3 has 14 amino acids. The CDR3 loop reads CASSSPTNTGELFF. The DNA of the CDR3 is TGTGCCAGCAGCTCTCCGACAAACACCGGGGAGCTGTTTTTT.

The V call is TRBV5-1, the J call TRBJ2-7; the D is unclear. Germline CDR1 and CDR2: SGHRS and YFSETQ. The CDR3 extends over 15 amino acids. Trimming removed 0 bases from V and 4 bases from J, with 14 bases in between. CDR3 DNA sequence: TGCGCCAGCAGCTTGGAGCCGCTCGAAGGGTACGAGCAGTACTTC. Residues: CASSLEPLEGYEQYF.

The rearrangement uses TRBV6-4 and TRBJ2-2; no definite D call. CDR1 is MRHNA and CDR2 is SNTAGT in the germline V gene. Trimming cost V 4 bases and J 0 bases, with 12 bases left between them. The CDR3 totals 16 residues. The CDR3 DNA sequence: TGTGCCAGCAGTGGCATGCCTAGACCGAACACCGGGGAGCTGTTTTTT. This translates into CASSGMPRPNTGELFF.

This clonotype was seen ten or more times. The chain recombines TRBV12-3 or TRBV12-4 with TRBJ2-7, with D possibly TRBD2 on 5 matching bases. CDR3 length: 13 amino acids. Trimming shortened V by 3 bases and J by 2 bases, and 8 bases separated the two germline ends. The CDR3, as DNA: TGTGCCAGCAGTTTCGGGGAAACCTACGAGCAGTACTTC. Amino acid sequence: CASSFGETYEQYF.

This clonotype was seen at least ten times. This chain links TRBV20-1 with TRBJ2-3, with a possible D match to TRBD2 (5 bases). CDR1 and CDR2 from the germline V gene are DFQATT and SNEGSKA (reference sequence). V was clipped by 3 bases and J by 5 bases, with 6 bases between them. This CDR3 has 11 residues. DNA for the CDR3: TGCAGTGCTAGTGAGGGAGATACGCAGTATTTT. Translating it yields CSASEGDTQYF.

This clonotype has ten or more counts. The chain joins TRBV19 to TRBJ2-7; D possibly corresponds to TRBD1 (7 bases). The CDR3 contains 14 residues. Germline loops: CDR1 LNHDA, CDR2 SQIVND (reference sequence). V was clipped by 6 bases and J by 2 bases, with 14 bases between them. The CDR3 loop is CASSSGGYTYEQYF. In DNA, the CDR3 is TGTGCCAGTAGCTCAGGGGGGTATACCTACGAGCAGTACTTC. The whole variable domain, remainder taken from reference TRBV19 and TRBJ2-7, is DGGITQSPKYLFRKEGQNVTLSCEQNLNHDAMYWYRQDPGQGLRLIYYSQIVNDFQKGDIAEGYSVSREKKESFPLTVTSAQKNPTAFYLCASSSGGYTYEQYFGPGTRLTVT.

This clonotype was detected many times. V usage is TRBV20-1 and J usage is TRBJ1-3; D not certain. CDR1 is DFQATT, CDR2 SNEGSKA, per germline (reference sequence). This CDR3 has 13 residues. V lost 0 bases and J 4 bases, leaving 7 bases between the germline ends. Here the CDR3 reads CSARDFGGNTIYF. In DNA form, the CDR3 reads TGCAGTGCTAGAGATTTCGGCGGAAACACCATATATTTT.

This clonotype was seen a handful of times. The chain joins TRBV20-1 to TRBJ2-3, with D perhaps TRBD1 or TRBD2 (7 bases each). V was shortened by 3 bases and J by 2 bases, with 12 bases between the two germline ends. This CDR3 has 14 amino acids. CDR1 is DFQATT and CDR2 is SNEGSKA in the germline V gene (reference sequence). The CDR3 DNA sequence: TGCAGTGCTAGCAGGGGGGGTAACACAGATACGCAGTATTTT. As protein: CSASRGGNTDTQYF.

This clonotype has ten or more counts. The chain employs TRBV7-2 and TRBJ2-5; 10 bases align to TRBD2. The CDR3 has 16 amino acids. In germline, CDR1 is SGHTA, CDR2 FQGNSA. V shed 5 bases and J 5 bases; nucleotides not matched to a gene: 11. The DNA of the CDR3 is TGTGCCAGCAGCCCCCCCGGCCTAGCGGGAGTGGAGACCCAGTACTTC. Protein sequence: CASSPPGLAGVETQYF. The full variable domain, its missing parts supplied by reference TRBV7-2 and TRBJ2-5, is GAGVSQSPSNKVTEKGKDVELRCDPISGHTALYWYRQSLGQGLEFLIYFQGNSAPDKSGLPSDRFSAERTGGSVSTLTIQRTQQEDSAVYLCASSPPGLAGVETQYFGPGTRLLVL.

CDR3 region: CASSSANSYEQYF. The CDR3 DNA follows: TGTGCCAGCAGTTCTGCTAACTCCTACGAGCAGTACTTC. The chain uses TRBV12-3 or TRBV12-4 and TRBJ2-7; D uncertain. With 4 bases removed from V and 0 bases from J, the gap between germline ends came to 7 bases. The CDR3 is made up of 13 amino acids.

This clonotype has more than one count but fewer than ten. The rearrangement uses TRBV9 and TRBJ1-2, with 9 bases identical to TRBD1. After removal of 3 bases from V and 7 bases from J, the junction contained 10 bases not matched to a gene. The CDR3 has 15 amino acids. Looked up from germline, CDR1 is SGDLS and CDR2 is YYNGEE. The CDR3 region has the DNA TGTGCCAGCAGCGGCCCCGGGACAGGGATTGGTGGCTACACCTTC. Translated: CASSGPGTGIGGYTF.

This clonotype showed up many times. The genes are TRBV10-3 and TRBJ2-1; 9 bases match TRBD2. This CDR3 contains 15 residues. The V gene end was trimmed by 7 bases and the J gene end by 6 bases; junction bases not matched to a gene: 10. Germline values: CDR1 ENHRY, CDR2 SYGVKD. Here the CDR3 DNA reads TGTGCCATCACCAATGATGTGACTAGCGGCAATGAGCAGTTCTTC. Protein: CAITNDVTSGNEQFF.